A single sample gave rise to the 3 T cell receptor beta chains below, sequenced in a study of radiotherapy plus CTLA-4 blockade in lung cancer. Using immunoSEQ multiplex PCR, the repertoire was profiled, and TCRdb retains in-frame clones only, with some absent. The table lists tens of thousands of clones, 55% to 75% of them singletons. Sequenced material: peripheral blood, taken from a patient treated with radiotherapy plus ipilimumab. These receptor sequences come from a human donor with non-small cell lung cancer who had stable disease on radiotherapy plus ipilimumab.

CDR3 region: CASSLLREDYGYTF. The CDR3 DNA sequence: TGTGCCAGCTCACTACTGCGAGAAGACTATGGCTACACCTTC. The V and J genes are TRBV18 and TRBJ1-2; no reliable D call. Germline V gene sequence: CDR1 KGHSH, CDR2 LQKENI. V lost 4 bases, J lost 3 bases, and 12 bases lay in between. The CDR3 length is 14 residues. The whole variable domain, filled in from reference TRBV18 and TRBJ1-2, reads NAGVMQNPRHLVRRRGQEARLRCSPMKGHSHVYWYRQLPEEGLKFMVYLQKENIIDESGMPKERFSAEFPKEGPSILRIQQVVRGDSAAYFCASSLLREDYGYTFGSGTRLTVV.

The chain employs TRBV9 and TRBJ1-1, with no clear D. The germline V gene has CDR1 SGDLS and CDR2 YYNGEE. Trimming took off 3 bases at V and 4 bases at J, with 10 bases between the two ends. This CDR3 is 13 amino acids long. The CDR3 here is CASSATEITEAFF. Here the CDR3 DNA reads TGTGCCAGCAGCGCTACAGAAATCACTGAAGCTTTCTTT. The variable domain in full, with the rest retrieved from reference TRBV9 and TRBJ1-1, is DSGVTQTPKHLITATGQRVTLRCSPRSGDLSVYWYQQSLDQGLQFLIQYYNGEERAKGNILERFSAQQFPDLHSELNLSSLELGDSALYFCASSATEITEAFFGQGTRLTVV.

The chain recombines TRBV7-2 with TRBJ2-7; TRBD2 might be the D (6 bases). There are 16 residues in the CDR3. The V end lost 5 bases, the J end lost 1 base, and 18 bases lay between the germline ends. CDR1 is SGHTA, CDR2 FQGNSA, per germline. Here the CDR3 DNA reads TGTGCCAGCAGCCAGATCCGGAGGGGCAGGTCCTACGAGCAGTACTTC. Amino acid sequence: CASSQIRRGRSYEQYF.